The clone carrying this T cell receptor (beta chain) was counted once. The antigen is unknown. Every patient relapsed after autologous stem cell transplantation, and brentuximab vedotin exposure varied. These data originate in a study of PD-1 blockade in classical Hodgkin lymphoma. Study-level points and caveats: Reported baseline diversity: healthy donors highest, relapsed/refractory patients lowest.

Trimming stripped 3 bases from V and 4 bases from J, with 10 bases between. Germline V CDR1 and CDR2: SEHNR, FQNEAQ (reference sequence). The CDR3 consists of 14 residues. Using immunoSEQ multiplex PCR, the repertoire was profiled, and TCRdb retains in-frame clones only, with some absent. The sample has some 14,000 clones, more than 75% seen once. The chain carries TRBV7-9 and TRBJ1-5; tentatively, D is TRBD1 (5 bases). The receptor comes from a human donor with classical Hodgkin lymphoma. The sample here was peripheral blood mononuclear cells (PBMCs), taken at baseline. CDR3 loop: CASSFAGSNQPQHF. The CDR3 coding sequence is TGTGCCAGCAGCTTCGCAGGGTCGAATCAGCCCCAGCATTTT.